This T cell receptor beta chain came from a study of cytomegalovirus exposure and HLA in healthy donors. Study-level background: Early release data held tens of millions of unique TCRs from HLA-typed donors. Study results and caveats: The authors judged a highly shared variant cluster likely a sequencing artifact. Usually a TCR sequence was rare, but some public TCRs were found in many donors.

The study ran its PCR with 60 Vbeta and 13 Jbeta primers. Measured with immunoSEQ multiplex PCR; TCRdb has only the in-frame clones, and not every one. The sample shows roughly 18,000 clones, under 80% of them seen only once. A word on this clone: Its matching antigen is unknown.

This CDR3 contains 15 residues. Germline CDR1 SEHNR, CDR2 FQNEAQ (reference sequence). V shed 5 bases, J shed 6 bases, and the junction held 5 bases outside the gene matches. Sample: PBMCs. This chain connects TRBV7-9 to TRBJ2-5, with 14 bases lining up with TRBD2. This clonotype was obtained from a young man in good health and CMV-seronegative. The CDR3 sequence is CASSRLAGGPQTQYF. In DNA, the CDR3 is TGTGCCAGCAGCCGACTAGCGGGGGGGCCGCAGACCCAGTACTTC.